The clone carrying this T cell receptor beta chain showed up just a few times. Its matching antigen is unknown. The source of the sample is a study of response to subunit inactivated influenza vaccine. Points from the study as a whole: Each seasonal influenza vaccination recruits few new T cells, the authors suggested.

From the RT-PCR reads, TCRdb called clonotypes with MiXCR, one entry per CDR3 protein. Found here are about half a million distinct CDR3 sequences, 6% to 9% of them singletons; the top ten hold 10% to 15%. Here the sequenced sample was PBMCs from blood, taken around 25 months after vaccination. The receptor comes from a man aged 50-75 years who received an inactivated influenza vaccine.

The CDR3 sequence is CASSIRQDLRGYEQYF. Written as DNA, the CDR3 is TGCGCCAGCAGCATTAGACAGGACCTTCGTGGCTACGAGCAGTACTTC. The gene calls are TRBV5-1 and TRBJ2-7, with D perhaps TRBD1 (6 bases). The V gene lost 4 bases and the J gene lost 3 bases, with 20 bases spanning the gap. CDR3 length: 16 residues. Germline CDR1 is SGHRS and CDR2 is YFSETQ. The full variable domain, its missing parts supplied by reference TRBV5-1 and TRBJ2-7, is KAGVTQTPRYLIKTRGQQVTLSCSPISGHRSVSWYQQTPGQGLQFLFEYFSETQRNKGNFPGRFSGRQFSNSRSEMNVSTLELGDSALYLCASSIRQDLRGYEQYFGPGTRLTVT.